Shown below are 32 T cell receptor beta chains from a single sample sequenced in a study of cytomegalovirus exposure and HLA in healthy donors. PCR was performed using 60 Vbeta and 13 Jbeta primers. This table comes from immunoSEQ multiplex PCR, and its TCRdb copy is limited to in-frame clones, with some not included. Here the sample spans over 100,000 clones, 77% being singletons. Sequencing input: PBMCs. These receptors were collected from a male donor in good health and CMV-seropositive.

The V call is TRBV5-1, the J call TRBJ2-3; D is perhaps TRBD1 (5 bases). The CDR3 is made up of 14 amino acids. CDR1 SGHRS and CDR2 YFSETQ come from the germline V gene. V shed 3 bases and J shed 1 base, with 9 bases lying between them. The CDR3 loop is CASSWGDGTDTQYF. CDR3 bases: TGCGCCAGCAGCTGGGGCGACGGCACAGATACGCAGTATTTT.

The rearrangement links TRBV5-8 to TRBJ2-7; 8 nucleotides agree with TRBD1. Germline CDR1 reads SGHTS; CDR2 reads YDEGEE. J gave up 3 bases and V 0 bases, and 5 bases lay outside the gene matches. This CDR3 spans 15 amino acids. CDR3 nucleotides: TGTGCCAGCAGCTTGGCGACCGGGACAGGCTACGAGCAGTACTTC. Residues: CASSLATGTGYEQYF.

This CDR3 reads CASSVSGSSYNEQFF. The CDR3 DNA follows: TGTGCCAGCAGCGTTAGCGGGAGCTCCTACAATGAGCAGTTCTTC. The V call is TRBV9, the J call TRBJ2-1; 9 bases line up with TRBD2. Germline V gene data show CDR1 as SGDLS and CDR2 as YYNGEE. The CDR3 runs 15 residues. V trimming: 2 bases; J trimming: 0 bases; junction bases outside the gene matches: 0.

The chain recombines TRBV23-1 with TRBJ2-7; TRBD2 matches at 15 bases. TRBV23-1 counts as an open reading frame of uncertain function. Unmatched junction bases numbered 7, after V lost 5 bases and J lost 2 bases. The CDR3 contains 17 residues. In nucleotides, the CDR3 is TGCGCCAGCAGTGCCGGGACTAGCGGGGGGCCTGCCTACGAGCAGTACTTC. This encodes CASSAGTSGGPAYEQYF.

This clone was detected only once. The gene calls are TRBV6-1 and TRBJ1-5; TRBD1 matches at 9 bases. Losses at the gene ends were 6 bases for V and 5 bases for J; bases not matched to a gene: 8. Germline V gene sequence: CDR1 MNHNS, CDR2 SASEGT. CDR3 length: 15 residues. The chain's CDR3 is CASSFTGGYDQPQHF. CDR3 nucleotides: TGTGCCAGCAGCTTTACAGGGGGCTATGATCAGCCCCAGCATTTT.

V and J are TRBV9 and TRBJ2-3, with a tentative D call TRBD1 (5 bases). V was pared by 2 bases and J by 5 bases, with 12 bases between. Germline CDR1 SGDLS, CDR2 YYNGEE. This CDR3 has 14 residues. The CDR3 spells CASSVSGAVDTQYF. The DNA for the CDR3 is TGTGCCAGCAGCGTGAGTGGGGCTGTAGATACGCAGTATTTT.

This clone is a singleton in its sample. The chain is built from TRBV6-4 and TRBJ2-6, with D possibly TRBD1 on 6 matching bases. Germline V gives CDR1 MRHNA, CDR2 SNTAGT. The CDR3 covers 15 residues. The V and J ends lost 3 bases and 4 bases respectively, with 10 bases between them. The chain's CDR3 is CASSESGVGANVLTF. The CDR3 DNA follows: TGTGCCAGCAGTGAATCAGGGGTAGGGGCCAACGTCCTGACTTTC.

The J gene is TRBJ2-5, the V gene TRBV7-2; 8 positions agree with TRBD2. Trimming at V came to 4 bases and at J to 0 bases, leaving 7 bases not matched to a gene. The germline gives CDR1 SGHTA, CDR2 FQGNSA. This CDR3 comprises 16 residues. The CDR3: CASSSPLAAYQETQYF. CDR3 sequence (DNA): TGTGCCAGCAGCTCACCACTAGCGGCGTACCAAGAGACCCAGTACTTC.

The CDR3 sequence: CASSPLTSLHEQYF. In DNA form, the CDR3 reads TGTGCCAGCAGTCCCCTGACTAGCCTCCACGAGCAGTACTTC. The chain has TRBV27 and TRBJ2-7; TRBD2 aligns across 7 bases. Germline V lookup: CDR1 MNHEY, CDR2 SMNVEV (reference sequence). With V trimmed by 5 bases and J by 5 bases, 9 bases remained unmatched. The CDR3 extends over 14 amino acids.

This chain links TRBV11-2 with TRBJ2-1; 8 bases line up with TRBD2. Germline V lookup: CDR1 SGHAT, CDR2 FQNNGV. This CDR3 is 17 amino acids long. V shed 1 base and J 2 bases; nucleotides not matched to a gene: 7. CDR3 in DNA: TGTGCCAGCAGCTTAGTCGGCGGGAGGACTACCTACAATGAGCAGTTCTTC. The encoded protein is CASSLVGGRTTYNEQFF.

This chain joins TRBV5-5 and TRBJ1-2; D possibly corresponds to TRBD1 (5 bases). The CDR3 consists of 13 residues. Between the trimmed V and J ends, which lost 3 bases and 10 bases, there was a span of 16 bases. CDR1 is SGHKS and CDR2 is YYEKEE in the germline V gene (reference sequence). The CDR3 nucleotides read TGTGCCAGCAGCTCCCCGCAGGGCGGGAACTACACCTTC. This gives the protein CASSSPQGGNYTF.

The gene calls are TRBV6-1 and TRBJ2-3, with TRBD1 matching 9 bases. The CDR3 is 16 residues long. Germline V lookup: CDR1 MNHNS, CDR2 SASEGT. V shed 0 bases, J shed 3 bases, and the junction held 4 bases outside the gene matches. The CDR3 DNA sequence: TGTGCCAGCAGTGAAGCGCTGGGACAGGGAACAGATACGCAGTATTTT. Encoded protein: CASSEALGQGTDTQYF.

In its sample, this clone was seen once. V is TRBV27 and J is TRBJ2-7, with a possible D match to TRBD2 (6 bases). Per germline, CDR1 MNHEY and CDR2 SMNVEV (reference sequence). The CDR3 sequence is 13 residues long. The V end was cut by 6 bases, the J end by 6 bases, with 15 bases between. CDR3 bases: TGTGCCAGCAGCTGGGGGGTGGGGAGCGAGCAGTACTTC. Amino acid sequence: CASSWGVGSEQYF.

The chain recombines TRBV28 with TRBJ1-5; D might be TRBD1 (5 bases). CDR3 size: 16 residues. Per the germline V gene, CDR1 is MDHEN and CDR2 is SYDVKM. V shed 6 bases and J shed 0 bases, with 15 bases lying between them. CDR3 amino acids: CASSPVRVLSNQPQHF. DNA of the CDR3: TGTGCCAGCAGCCCAGTCAGGGTCCTTAGCAATCAGCCCCAGCATTTT.

This chain uses TRBV27 with TRBJ1-5; TRBD1 might be the D (5 bases). The CDR3 contains 15 residues. Germline CDR1 and CDR2: MNHEY and SMNVEV (reference sequence). Trimming stripped 3 bases from V and 1 base from J, with 10 bases between. This CDR3 is CASSFRAGSNQPQHF. CDR3 coding DNA: TGTGCCAGCAGTTTCAGGGCCGGGAGCAATCAGCCCCAGCATTTT.

The V and J genes are TRBV29-1 and TRBJ1-1, with 9 bases fitting TRBD1. This CDR3 contains 11 residues. V was pared by 4 bases and J by 7 bases, with 1 base of the junction left unmatched. Germline V gene lookup returns CDR1 SQVTM and CDR2 ANQGSEA. The CDR3 DNA reads as TGCAGCGTTGCGGACAGGGGTGAAGCTTTCTTT. It is translated as CSVADRGEAFF.

V gene TRBV4-2 combines with J gene TRBJ2-7; TRBD2 aligns across 13 bases. Germline V gene lookup returns CDR1 LGHNA and CDR2 YNFKEQ. The CDR3 spans 17 residues. With V trimmed by 2 bases and J by 6 bases, 10 bases remained unmatched. In DNA, the CDR3 is TGTGCCAGCAGCCAACTCTACCCGGGACTAGCGGGATCCGAGCAGTACTTC. Translation gives CASSQLYPGLAGSEQYF.

This clone appeared a single time. The gene calls are TRBV28 and TRBJ1-2; D is ambiguous. Germline V gene lookup returns CDR1 MDHEN and CDR2 SYDVKM. There are 12 residues in the CDR3. Trimming took off 6 bases at V and 3 bases at J, with 8 bases between the two ends. The CDR3 spells CASSFSDYGYTF. In DNA form, the CDR3 reads TGTGCCAGCAGCTTTAGTGACTATGGCTACACCTTC.

The DNA for the CDR3 is TGTGCCAGCAGCTTAGATGAAACAGGGCGCACGGAGCAGTACTTC. Its protein is CASSLDETGRTEQYF. The chain joins TRBV11-2 to TRBJ2-7; TRBD1 might be the D (6 bases). Trimming shortened V by 0 bases and J by 7 bases, and 16 bases separated the two germline ends. This CDR3 is built from 15 residues. CDR1 is SGHAT and CDR2 is FQNNGV in the germline V gene.

The rearrangement joins TRBV18 to TRBJ1-2, with 7 bases identical to TRBD1. Germline CDR1 and CDR2: KGHSH and LQKENI. The CDR3 has 14 amino acids. V dropped 6 bases and J dropped 2; count of bases not matched to a gene: 6. CDR3 bases: TGTGCCAGCTCCGATAGACAGGGCAACTATGGCTACACCTTC. Translated, it gives CASSDRQGNYGYTF.

The rearrangement uses TRBV10-3 and TRBJ2-1, with TRBD2 matching 7 bases. The V and J ends lost 4 bases and 8 bases, in that order; junction bases with no gene match: 5. The V gene's germline CDR1 is ENHRY and CDR2 SYGVKD. The length of the CDR3 is 13 residues. The CDR3: CAISGGREDEQFF. The CDR3 region has the DNA TGTGCCATCAGTGGCGGCCGGGAGGATGAGCAGTTCTTC.

This CDR3 is CASSQGTGTETEAFF. The CDR3 coding sequence is TGTGCCAGCAGCCAAGGGACCGGGACTGAAACTGAAGCTTTCTTT. The rearrangement links TRBV4-2 to TRBJ1-1; a weak D match, TRBD1 (5 bases). Between the trimmed V and J ends, which lost 1 base and 5 bases, there was a span of 14 bases. This CDR3 contains 15 residues. Germline CDR1 and CDR2: LGHNA and YNFKEQ.

This chain connects TRBV7-9 to TRBJ2-1; tentatively, D is TRBD2 (6 bases). The CDR3 is 15 residues long. Trimming took off 4 bases at V and 0 bases at J, with 10 bases between the two ends. From germline, CDR1 is SEHNR and CDR2 FQNEAQ (reference sequence). For the CDR3, the DNA is TGTGCCAGCAGCTCGCGGGGTAGCTCCTACAATGAGCAGTTCTTC. Protein sequence: CASSSRGSSYNEQFF.

The gene calls are TRBV28 and TRBJ1-2, with D unresolved. The CDR3 runs to 13 residues. Trimming took 8 bases from V and 6 from J, leaving 16 bases between them. Germline V gene lookup returns CDR1 MDHEN and CDR2 SYDVKM. DNA for the CDR3: TGTGCCAGCCGGGTATCGGGGTTCGATGGCTACACCTTC. It translates to CASRVSGFDGYTF.

V is TRBV7-5 and J is TRBJ1-6; TRBD1 is the table's D call and was not checked against the DNA. TRBV7-5 is a known pseudogene. This CDR3 region has 12 residues. The CDR3 is CVRRQDRSPLHF. The CDR3 bases are TGTGTCAGAAGACAGGACCGATCACCCCTCCACTTT.

In its sample, this clone was seen once. This sequence joins TRBV29-1 and TRBJ2-7; D not resolved. The CDR3 spans 13 residues. Germline V gives CDR1 SQVTM, CDR2 ANQGSEA. Trimming removed 0 bases at V and 3 bases at J, with 9 bases between. As DNA, the CDR3 is TGCAGCGTTGAAGAGGCTAGTAGCTACGAGCAGTACTTC. The encoded protein is CSVEEASSYEQYF.

The CDR3 sequence: CAISAPGSTDTQYF. The CDR3 region has the DNA TGTGCCATCAGTGCCCCAGGGAGCACAGATACGCAGTATTTT. This chain uses TRBV10-3 with TRBJ2-3, with D possibly TRBD1 on 5 matching bases. The CDR3 contains 14 residues. CDR1 and CDR2 from the germline V gene are ENHRY and SYGVKD. Deletions cut 4 bases from V and 0 bases from J, with 8 bases between.

This clone was picked up one time. Compared with germline, one end of the junction differs, possibly owing to a read error. The chain links TRBV28 to TRBJ2-6; a possible D gene is TRBD1 (5 bases). In germline, CDR1 is MDHEN, CDR2 SYDVKM. The CDR3 extends over 15 amino acids. The CDR3 loop is CASSSRPSGANALTF. In DNA form, the CDR3 reads TGTGCCAGCAGCTCCCGTCCCTCTGGGGCCAACGCCCTGACTTTC.

The V and J genes are TRBV28 and TRBJ1-1, with TRBD1 as a possible D gene (5 bases). CDR3 length: 13 amino acids. Trimming pared 6 bases from V and 10 bases from J, leaving 18 bases between. Per germline, CDR1 MDHEN and CDR2 SYDVKM. CDR3 DNA sequence: TGTGCCAGCAGCCTTGCGGGGCCCCAGCGAGCTTTCTTT. It encodes CASSLAGPQRAFF. The full variable domain, in which reference TRBV28 and TRBJ1-1 provide the parts outside the CDR3, is DVKVTQSSRYLVKRTGEKVFLECVQDMDHENMFWYRQDPGLGLRLIYFSYDVKMKEKGDIPEGYSVSREKKERFSLILESASTNQTSMYLCASSLAGPQRAFFGQGTRLTVV.

The chain has TRBV5-1 and TRBJ2-3; D is unresolved. The germline gives CDR1 SGHRS, CDR2 YFSETQ. The CDR3 spans 17 residues. V gave up 1 base and J gave up 2 bases, with 17 bases separating them. CDR3 residues: CASSLHTGLSTTDTQYF. CDR3 DNA sequence: TGCGCCAGCAGCTTGCACACGGGTCTATCAACCACAGATACGCAGTATTTT.

The chain carries TRBV2 and TRBJ1-5; tentatively, D is TRBD1 (6 bases). Germline CDR1 and CDR2: SNHLY and FYNNEI. CDR3 length: 16 amino acids. Deletions cut 7 bases from V and 3 bases from J, with 19 bases between. The CDR3 region has the DNA TGTGCCAGCACCAGAAGGGGGGGGCGAACCAATCAGCCCCAGCATTTT. It encodes CASTRRGGRTNQPQHF.

This chain connects TRBV5-1 to TRBJ2-6; D unresolved. Germline V lookup: CDR1 SGHRS, CDR2 YFSETQ. There are 16 residues in the CDR3. Between the trimmed V and J ends, which lost 5 bases and 2 bases, there was a span of 14 bases. Written as DNA, the CDR3 is TGCGCCAGCAGTTCCCGGAGAGGCGCTGGGGCCAACGTCCTGACTTTC. It yields the protein CASSSRRGAGANVLTF.